One sample yielded the 18 T cell receptor beta chains listed below, sequenced in a study of radiotherapy plus CTLA-4 blockade in lung cancer. TCRdb's table, derived via immunoSEQ multiplex PCR, lists solely in-frame clones and lacks some. The sample contains about 40,000 clones, roughly 85% of which appear only once. This sample comprised peripheral blood, obtained from a patient treated with radiotherapy plus ipilimumab. The receptors come from a human donor with non-small cell lung cancer whose response to radiotherapy plus ipilimumab could not be evaluated.

This chain links TRBV5-4 with TRBJ2-5, with 15 positions matching TRBD2. The CDR3 is 15 residues long. V lost 3 bases to trimming and J lost 4 bases; unmatched junction nucleotides: 1. CDR1 is SGHNT, CDR2 YYREEE, per germline (reference sequence). The CDR3 here is CASSWGLAGGETQYF. Here the CDR3 DNA reads TGTGCCAGCAGCTGGGGACTAGCGGGGGGAGAGACCCAGTACTTC.

The rearrangement links TRBV7-9 to TRBJ2-5; 12 bases align to TRBD1. This CDR3 region has 15 residues. Germline V gene data show CDR1 as SEHNR and CDR2 as FQNEAQ (reference sequence). Trimming took 6 bases from V and 6 from J; bases not matched to a gene: 8. This CDR3 is CASRAGQGAEKTQYF. The CDR3 bases are TGTGCCAGCAGGGCGGGACAGGGGGCTGAGAAGACCCAGTACTTC.

This clone was detected a few times. V and J are TRBV4-1 and TRBJ1-3; D not resolved. The CDR3 consists of 16 residues. V was trimmed by 0 bases and J by 2 bases, leaving 11 bases between them. Germline CDR1 reads MGHRA; CDR2 reads YSYEKL. The CDR3 nucleotides are TGCGCCAGCAGCCAAGATGAGGGCTGGGCTGGAAACACCATATATTTT. It yields the protein CASSQDEGWAGNTIYF.

V is TRBV20-1 and J is TRBJ2-1; D uncertain. Germline CDR1 reads DFQATT; CDR2 reads SNEGSKA (reference sequence). V was clipped by 2 bases and J by 8 bases, with 7 bases between them. The CDR3 covers 11 residues. The CDR3 nucleotides read TGCAGTGCTAGACCCGAGCATGAGCAGTTCTTC. Translation: CSARPEHEQFF.

The V gene is TRBV10-3, the J gene TRBJ2-1; 7 nucleotides line up with TRBD1. Germline values: CDR1 ENHRY, CDR2 SYGVKD. Unmatched junction bases numbered 10, after V lost 6 bases and J lost 5 bases. This CDR3 contains 15 residues. CDR3 sequence: CAISTRTGSHNEQFF. CDR3 bases: TGTGCCATCAGCACTCGGACAGGATCCCACAATGAGCAGTTCTTC.

The chain recombines TRBV6-1 with TRBJ2-7; 7 nucleotides agree with TRBD1. CDR3 length equals 12 residues. V trimming: 5 bases; J trimming: 7 bases; junction bases outside the gene matches: 5. In germline, CDR1 is MNHNS, CDR2 SASEGT. The CDR3 loop is CASSIRRGEQYF. The CDR3 nucleotides are TGTGCCAGCAGTATCCGCAGGGGGGAGCAGTACTTC.

The genes are TRBV2 and TRBJ1-1, with D hard to call. V was shortened by 4 bases and J by 1 base, with 7 bases between the two germline ends. CDR1 is SNHLY, CDR2 FYNNEI, per germline. The CDR3 spans 13 residues. This chain's CDR3 is CASSGQKNTEAFF. CDR3 coding DNA: TGTGCCAGCAGTGGGCAGAAGAACACTGAAGCTTTCTTT.

This clone has only one observation. This chain joins TRBV5-6 and TRBJ2-3; D possibly corresponds to TRBD2 (6 bases). The germline CDR1 and CDR2 sequences are SGHDT and YYEEEE. The length of the CDR3 is 15 residues. Between the trimmed V and J ends, which lost 4 bases and 1 base, there was a span of 13 bases. The CDR3 reads CASSLGGAGTDTQYF. In nucleotides, the CDR3 is TGTGCCAGCAGCCTGGGGGGAGCGGGCACAGATACGCAGTATTTT.

This chain uses TRBV20-1 with TRBJ1-2, with no clear D. Germline-derived CDR1 and CDR2 are DFQATT and SNEGSKA (reference sequence). V dropped 3 bases and J dropped 7 bases, with 3 bases sitting between them. This CDR3 is built from 9 residues. The CDR3, as DNA: TGCAGTGCTAGTCGTGGCTACACCTTC. Translating gives CSASRGYTF.

This rearrangement joins TRBV7-3 to TRBJ2-5, with TRBD2 identical over 10 bases. The J call may not be correct, given that the DNA end is closer to TRBJ2-7. From germline, CDR1 is SGHTA and CDR2 FQGTGA. The CDR3 consists of 14 residues. CDR3 protein: CASSLLAGPYEQYF. The CDR3 DNA reads as TGTGCCAGCAGCCTACTAGCGGGACCCTACGAGCAGTACTTC.

This sequence joins TRBV11-2 and TRBJ2-3; possible D gene TRBD2, 5 bases. Per germline, CDR1 SGHAT and CDR2 FQNNGV. V was cut by 5 bases and J by 4 bases, with 13 bases left in between. The CDR3 totals 14 residues. CDR3 in DNA: TGTGCCAGCAGCCCATCGGTGGGAGCAGATACGCAGTATTTT. Residues: CASSPSVGADTQYF.

This clone was seen a single time. V gene TRBV7-9 combines with J gene TRBJ2-3; 7 bases line up with TRBD2. The germline V gene encodes CDR1 SEHNR and CDR2 FQNEAQ (reference sequence). V lost 3 bases, J lost 6 bases, and 0 bases stayed unmatched. There are 12 residues in the CDR3. CDR3 DNA sequence: TGTGCCAGCAGCTTGACTAGCGATACGCAGTATTTT. Its translation: CASSLTSDTQYF.

The count of this clone is one. V and J are TRBV5-5 and TRBJ2-2; 7 nucleotides agree with TRBD2. CDR3 length: 16 residues. The V gene end was trimmed by 0 bases and the J gene end by 1 base; junction bases not matched to a gene: 3. Germline CDR1 SGHKS, CDR2 YYEKEE (reference sequence). The CDR3 nucleotides read TGTGCCAGCAGCTTGGTGGGGGGGGTGAACACCGGGGAGCTGTTTTTT. It yields the protein CASSLVGGVNTGELFF.

The genes are TRBV4-1 and TRBJ2-1; maybe TRBD2 (6 bases). CDR3 length: 16 residues. Germline V gene data show CDR1 as MGHRA and CDR2 as YSYEKL. Between the trimmed V and J ends, which lost 3 bases and 0 bases, there was a span of 12 bases. This CDR3 reads CASSHRHGSSYNEQFF. CDR3 DNA: TGCGCCAGCAGCCACCGACACGGGAGCTCCTACAATGAGCAGTTCTTC.

The chain employs TRBV27 and TRBJ2-7; 7 bases agree with TRBD1. The CDR3 runs to 16 residues. Trimming took 7 bases from V and 3 from J; bases not matched to a gene: 15. Germline values: CDR1 MNHEY, CDR2 SMNVEV (reference sequence). The CDR3 DNA sequence: TGTGCCAGCACTCTCTCTTGGGACAGCGGATTCTACGAGCAGTACTTC. Translating gives CASTLSWDSGFYEQYF.

The CDR3 DNA sequence: TGTGCCAGCAGTGAACTAGCGGCTCCAACTTTAGCCAAAAACATTCAGTACTTC. Translating it yields CASSELAAPTLAKNIQYF. The chain uses TRBV6-1 and TRBJ2-4, with TRBD2 matching over 7 bases. J gave up 0 bases and V 2 bases, and 10 bases lay outside the gene matches. CDR3 size: 18 residues. Germline assignment: CDR1 MNHNS and CDR2 SASEGT.

CDR3 sequence (DNA): TGCGCCAGCAGTGAGTCTAGGGTAGCGGGGAAGATCACCGGGGAGCTGTTTTTT. It is translated as CASSESRVAGKITGELFF. The genes are TRBV10-2 and TRBJ2-2; 8 positions match TRBD2. Per the germline V gene, CDR1 is WSHSY and CDR2 is SAAADI. J lost 4 bases, V lost 0 bases, and 10 bases had no gene match. The CDR3 loop spans 18 amino acids.

The chain links TRBV9 to TRBJ1-1; D is ambiguous. Between the trimmed V and J ends, which lost 0 bases and 5 bases, there was a span of 17 bases. The length of the CDR3 is 16 residues. Germline loops: CDR1 SGDLS, CDR2 YYNGEE. CDR3 loop: CASSVGSGLHGTEAFF. As DNA, the CDR3 is TGTGCCAGCAGCGTAGGTTCCGGACTCCATGGGACTGAAGCTTTCTTT.